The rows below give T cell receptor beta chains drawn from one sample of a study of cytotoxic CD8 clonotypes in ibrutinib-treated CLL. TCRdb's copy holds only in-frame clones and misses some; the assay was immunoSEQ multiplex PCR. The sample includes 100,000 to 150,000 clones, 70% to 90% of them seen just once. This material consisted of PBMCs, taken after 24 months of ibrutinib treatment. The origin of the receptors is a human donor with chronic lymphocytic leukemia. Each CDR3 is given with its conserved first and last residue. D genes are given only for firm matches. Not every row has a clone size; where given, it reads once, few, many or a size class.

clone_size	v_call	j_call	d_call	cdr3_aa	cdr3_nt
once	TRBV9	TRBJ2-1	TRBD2	CASSVASGGPSSYNEQFF	TGTGCCAGCAGCGTTGCTAGCGGGGGGCCGAGCTCCTACAATGAGCAGTTCTTC
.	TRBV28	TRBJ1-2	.	CASNLLQVNYGYTF	TGTGCCAGCAACCTCCTACAAGTTAACTATGGCTACACCTTC
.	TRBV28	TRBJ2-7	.	CASSLYPNYEQYF	TGTGCCAGCAGTTTATACCCAAACTACGAGCAGTACTTC
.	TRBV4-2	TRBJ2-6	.	CASSNLYREAAGANVLTF	TGTGCCAGCAGCAACCTTTACAGGGAGGCGGCTGGGGCCAACGTCCTGACTTTC
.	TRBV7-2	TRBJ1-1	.	CASSLVRGEAFF	TGTGCCAGCAGCTTAGTTCGGGGGGAAGCTTTCTTT
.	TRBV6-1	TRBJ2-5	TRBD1	CASTTGQARQETQYF	TGTGCCAGCACTACGGGACAGGCACGGCAAGAGACCCAGTACTTC
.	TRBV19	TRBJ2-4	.	CASSRRREKNIQYF	TGTGCCAGTTCCAGGCGGAGGGAAAAGAACATTCAGTACTTC
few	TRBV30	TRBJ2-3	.	CACERRLRGTQYF	TGTGCCTGCGAGAGGAGGTTACGTGGTACGCAGTATTTT
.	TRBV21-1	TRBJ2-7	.	CASSPPHGTGDSYEQYF	TGTGCCAGCAGCCCCCCCCATGGGACAGGGGACTCCTACGAGCAGTACTTC
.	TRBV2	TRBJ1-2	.	CASSGQFNGAGYTF	TGTGCCAGCAGTGGACAATTTAACGGAGCGGGCTACACCTTC
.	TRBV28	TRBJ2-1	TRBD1	CASSFFQGAYNEQFF	TGTGCCAGCAGTTTTTTCCAGGGGGCGTACAATGAGCAGTTCTTC
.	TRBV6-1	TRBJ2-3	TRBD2	CASSASSGGRGADTQYF	TGTGCCAGCAGTGCCTCTAGCGGGGGGCGCGGGGCAGATACGCAGTATTTT
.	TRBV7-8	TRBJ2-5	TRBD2	CASSSLPGGAGVGKTQYF	TGTGCCAGCAGCTCTCTTCCCGGGGGAGCGGGAGTGGGGAAGACCCAGTACTTC
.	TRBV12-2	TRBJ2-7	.	CASRPSQGAGEQYF	TGTGCAAGTCGCCCCTCCCAGGGGGCAGGGGAGCAGTACTTC
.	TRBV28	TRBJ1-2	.	CASSFFAPGTDYYGYTF	TGTGCCAGCAGTTTCTTCGCTCCGGGGACGGACTACTATGGCTACACCTTC
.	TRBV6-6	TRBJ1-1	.	CASSSGPRAEAFF	TGTGCCAGCAGTTCCGGTCCTAGGGCTGAAGCTTTCTTT
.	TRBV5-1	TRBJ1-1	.	CASSPALNRDAEAFF	TGCGCCAGCAGCCCCGCTCTAAACAGGGACGCTGAAGCTTTCTTT
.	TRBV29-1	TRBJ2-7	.	CSVTGGASYEQYF	TGCAGCGTAACCGGGGGAGCTTCCTACGAGCAGTACTTC
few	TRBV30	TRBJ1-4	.	CAWRAQETNEKLFF	TGTGCCTGGAGAGCACAGGAAACTAATGAAAAACTGTTTTTT
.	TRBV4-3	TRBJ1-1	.	CASSRLMNTEAFF	TGCGCCAGCTCCCGGTTGATGAACACTGAAGCTTTCTTT
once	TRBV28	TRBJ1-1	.	CASSTRGGGKTEAFF	TGTGCCAGCAGTACTAGGGGTGGGGGTAAGACTGAAGCTTTCTTT
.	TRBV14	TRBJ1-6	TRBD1	CASSQAVGTGVSPLHF	TGTGCCAGCAGCCAAGCTGTAGGGACAGGGGTTTCACCCCTCCACTTT
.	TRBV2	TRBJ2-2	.	CASEGRLDTGELFF	TGTGCCAGCGAGGGGCGCCTGGACACCGGGGAGCTGTTTTTT
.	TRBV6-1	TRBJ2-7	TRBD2	CASSVVLAGVYEQYF	TGTGCCAGCAGTGTTGTGCTAGCGGGAGTTTACGAGCAGTACTTC
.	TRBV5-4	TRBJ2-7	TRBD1	CASSPGQRIAEQYF	TGTGCCAGCAGCCCGGGACAGAGAATTGCCGAGCAGTACTTC
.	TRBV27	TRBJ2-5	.	CASSFRRGPGTFTTQYF	TGTGCCAGCAGTTTTCGGAGGGGCCCCGGGACCTTTACGACCCAGTACTTC
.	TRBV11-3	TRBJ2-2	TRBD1	CASSSGGTGTGELFF	TGTGCCAGCAGCTCAGGTGGGACAGGCACCGGGGAGCTGTTTTTT
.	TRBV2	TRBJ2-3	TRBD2	CASSVAGGLDTQYF	TGTGCCAGCAGTGTAGCGGGAGGGTTAGATACGCAGTATTTT
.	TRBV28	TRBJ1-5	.	CAAGSNQPQHF	TGTGCCGCCGGTAGCAATCAGCCCCAGCATTTT
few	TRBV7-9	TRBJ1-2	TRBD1	CASSSDRDGYTF	TGTGCCAGCAGCTCTGACAGGGATGGCTACACCTTC
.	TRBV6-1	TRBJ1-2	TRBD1	CASSSGTAKSDYTF	TGTGCCAGCAGTTCCGGGACAGCAAAAAGCGACTACACCTTC
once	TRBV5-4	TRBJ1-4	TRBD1	CASSQKLGQGNEKLFF	TGTGCCAGCAGCCAAAAGCTGGGACAGGGGAATGAAAAACTGTTTTTT
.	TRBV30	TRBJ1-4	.	CAWSAQQGNKLFF	TGTGCCTGGAGTGCCCAACAGGGTAATAAACTGTTTTTT
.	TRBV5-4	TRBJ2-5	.	CASSWDLLGRETQYF	TGTGCCAGCAGCTGGGACTTACTGGGTAGAGAGACCCAGTACTTC
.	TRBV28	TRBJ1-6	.	CASSFWGWTYNSPLHF	TGTGCCAGCAGTTTCTGGGGTTGGACCTATAATTCACCCCTCCACTTT
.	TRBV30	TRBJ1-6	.	CAWTTGLPPYGQDLHF	TGTGCCTGGACTACGGGACTTCCCCCCTATGGTCAGGACCTCCACTTT
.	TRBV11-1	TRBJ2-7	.	CASSLQGYYEQYF	TGTGCCAGCAGCTTACAGGGTTACTACGAGCAGTACTTC
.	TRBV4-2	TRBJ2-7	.	CASSQGTNSYEQYF	TGTGCCAGCAGCCAAGGGACTAACTCCTACGAGCAGTACTTC
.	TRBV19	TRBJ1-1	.	CASRWQGQAFF	TGTGCCAGTAGATGGCAGGGACAAGCTTTCTTT
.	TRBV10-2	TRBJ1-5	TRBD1	CANSPGGANQPQHF	TGCGCCAACTCACCAGGGGGAGCCAATCAGCCCCAGCATTTT
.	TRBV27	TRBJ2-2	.	CASSFSRGWELFF	TGTGCCAGCAGTTTCTCTAGGGGTTGGGAGCTGTTTTTT
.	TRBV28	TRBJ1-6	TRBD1	CASRPSRGENSPLHF	TGTGCCAGCCGACCTTCCAGGGGGGAAAATTCACCCCTCCACTTT
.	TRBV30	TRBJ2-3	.	CAWSVGTDTQYF	TGTGCCTGGAGTGTTGGGACAGATACGCAGTATTTT
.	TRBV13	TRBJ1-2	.	CASSLGSTDFGGYTF	TGTGCCAGCAGCTTAGGGTCGACGGACTTTGGTGGCTACACCTTC
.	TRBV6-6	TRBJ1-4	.	CASSYTRPATNEKLFF	TGTGCCAGCAGTTACACCCGGCCCGCAACTAATGAAAAACTGTTTTTT
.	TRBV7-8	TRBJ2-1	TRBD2	CASSTYLAGGSDEQFF	TGTGCCAGCAGTACTTACCTAGCGGGGGGGTCGGATGAGCAGTTCTTC
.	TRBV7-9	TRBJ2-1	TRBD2	CASSLVQPSGSGEQFF	TGTGCCAGCAGCTTAGTTCAACCTAGCGGGAGTGGTGAGCAGTTCTTC
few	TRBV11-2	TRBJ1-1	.	CASSLVSRHEGEAFF	TGTGCCAGCAGCTTAGTCTCCCGACATGAGGGAGAAGCTTTCTTT
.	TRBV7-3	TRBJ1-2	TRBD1	CASSSTGYGYTF	TGTGCCAGCAGCTCGACAGGGTATGGCTACACCTTC
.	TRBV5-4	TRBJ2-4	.	CASSADGTPEIIQYF	TGTGCCAGCAGCGCGGATGGGACCCCCGAGATAATTCAGTACTTC
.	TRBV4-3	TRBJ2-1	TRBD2	CASSQGQTSGSTNEQFF	TGCGCCAGCAGCCAAGGGCAAACTAGCGGGAGTACCAATGAGCAGTTCTTC
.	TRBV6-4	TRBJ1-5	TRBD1	CAQTGDRGYQPQHF	TGTGCCCAAACGGGGGACAGGGGTTATCAGCCCCAGCATTTT
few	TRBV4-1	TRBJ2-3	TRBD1	CASSLGTVTDTQYF	TGCGCCAGCAGCCTTGGGACAGTAACAGATACGCAGTATTTT